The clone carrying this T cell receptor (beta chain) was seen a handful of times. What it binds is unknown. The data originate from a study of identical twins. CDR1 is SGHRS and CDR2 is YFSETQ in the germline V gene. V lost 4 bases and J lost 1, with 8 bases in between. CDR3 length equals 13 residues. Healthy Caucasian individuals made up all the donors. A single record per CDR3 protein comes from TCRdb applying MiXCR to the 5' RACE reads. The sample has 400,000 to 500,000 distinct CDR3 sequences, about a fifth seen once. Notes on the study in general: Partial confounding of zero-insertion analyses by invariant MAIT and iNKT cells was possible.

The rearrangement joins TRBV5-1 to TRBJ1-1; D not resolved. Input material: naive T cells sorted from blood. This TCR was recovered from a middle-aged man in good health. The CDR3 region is CASSIRENTEAFF. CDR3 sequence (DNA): TGCGCCAGCAGCATTCGAGAGAACACTGAAGCTTTCTTT.